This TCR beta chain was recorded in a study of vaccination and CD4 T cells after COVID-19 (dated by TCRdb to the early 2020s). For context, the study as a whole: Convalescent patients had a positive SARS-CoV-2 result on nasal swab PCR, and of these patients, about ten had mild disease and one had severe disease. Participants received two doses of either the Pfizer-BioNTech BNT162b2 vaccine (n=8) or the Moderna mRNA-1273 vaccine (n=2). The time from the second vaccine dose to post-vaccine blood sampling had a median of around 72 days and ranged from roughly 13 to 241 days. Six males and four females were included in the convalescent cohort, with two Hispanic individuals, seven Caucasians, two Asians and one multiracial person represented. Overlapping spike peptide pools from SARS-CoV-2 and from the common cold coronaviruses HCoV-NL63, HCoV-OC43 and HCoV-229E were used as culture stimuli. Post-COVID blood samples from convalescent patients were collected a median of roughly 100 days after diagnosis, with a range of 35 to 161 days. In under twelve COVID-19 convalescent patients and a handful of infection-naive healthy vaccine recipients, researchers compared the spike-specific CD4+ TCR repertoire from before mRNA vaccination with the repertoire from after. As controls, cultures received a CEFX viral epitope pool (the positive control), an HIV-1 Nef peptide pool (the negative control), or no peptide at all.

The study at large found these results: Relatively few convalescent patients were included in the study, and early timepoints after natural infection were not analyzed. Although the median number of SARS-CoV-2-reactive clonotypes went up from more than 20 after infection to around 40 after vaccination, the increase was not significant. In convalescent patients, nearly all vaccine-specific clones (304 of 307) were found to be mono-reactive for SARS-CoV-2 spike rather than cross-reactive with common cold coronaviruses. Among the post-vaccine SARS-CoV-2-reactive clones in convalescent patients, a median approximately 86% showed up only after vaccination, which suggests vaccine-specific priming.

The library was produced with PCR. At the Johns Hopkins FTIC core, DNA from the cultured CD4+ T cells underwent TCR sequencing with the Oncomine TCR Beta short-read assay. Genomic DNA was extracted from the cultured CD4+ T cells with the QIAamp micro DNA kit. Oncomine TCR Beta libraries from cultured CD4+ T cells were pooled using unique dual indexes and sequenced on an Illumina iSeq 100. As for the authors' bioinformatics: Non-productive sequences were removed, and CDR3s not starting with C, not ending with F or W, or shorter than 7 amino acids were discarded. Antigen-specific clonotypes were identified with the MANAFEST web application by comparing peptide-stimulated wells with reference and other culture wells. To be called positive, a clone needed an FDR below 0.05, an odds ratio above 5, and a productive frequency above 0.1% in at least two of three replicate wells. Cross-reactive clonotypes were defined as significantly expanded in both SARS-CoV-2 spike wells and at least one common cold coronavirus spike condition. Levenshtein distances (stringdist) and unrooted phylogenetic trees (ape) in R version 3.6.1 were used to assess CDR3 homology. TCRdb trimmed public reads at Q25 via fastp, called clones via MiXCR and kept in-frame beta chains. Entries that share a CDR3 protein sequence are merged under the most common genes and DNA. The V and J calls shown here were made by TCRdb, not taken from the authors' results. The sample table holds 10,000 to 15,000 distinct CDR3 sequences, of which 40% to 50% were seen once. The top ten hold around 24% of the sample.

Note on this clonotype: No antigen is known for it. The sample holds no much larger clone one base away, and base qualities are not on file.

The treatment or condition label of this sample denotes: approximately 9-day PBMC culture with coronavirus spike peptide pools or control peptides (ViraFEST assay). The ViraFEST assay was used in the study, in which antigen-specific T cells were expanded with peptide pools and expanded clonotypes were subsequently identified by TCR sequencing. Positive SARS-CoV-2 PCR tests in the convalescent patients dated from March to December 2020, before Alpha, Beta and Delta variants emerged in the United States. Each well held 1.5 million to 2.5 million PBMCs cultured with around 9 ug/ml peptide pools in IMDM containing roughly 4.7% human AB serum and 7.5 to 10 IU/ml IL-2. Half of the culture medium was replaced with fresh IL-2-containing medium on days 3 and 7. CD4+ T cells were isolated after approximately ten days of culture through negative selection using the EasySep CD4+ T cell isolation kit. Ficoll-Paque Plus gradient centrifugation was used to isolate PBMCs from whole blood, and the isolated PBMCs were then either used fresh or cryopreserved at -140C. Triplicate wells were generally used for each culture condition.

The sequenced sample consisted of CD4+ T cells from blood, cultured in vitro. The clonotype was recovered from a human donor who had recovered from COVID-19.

The DNA is TGCAGTGCTAGAGAAGTTGGGGCAGCCGCGGGCAATCAGCCCCAGCATTTT. Protein translation: CSAREVGAAAGNQPQHF. The rearranged segments are TRBV20-1 and TRBJ1-5; a weak D assignment points to TRBD1 (5 bases agree). The V end loses 0 bases and the J end loses 2 bases, and a stretch of 17 bases separates them. Reading the germline V gene (reference sequence) gives CDR1 DFQATT and CDR2 SNEGSKA. The CDR3 runs 17 residues from the cysteine to the phenylalanine. Here the CDR3 DNA is all that survives: 51 bases in frame from base 1.